One sample yielded the 13 T cell receptor beta chains listed below, sequenced in a study of shared clonotypes between healthy human individuals (dated by TCRdb to about 2020). The receptor library was made with the immunoSEQ multiplex PCR assay. The table was pulled from immuneACCESS by TCRdb, which kept in-frame rearrangements only. Such tables lose some clones; where checked, under half of the loss comes from unresolved V genes, and the rest has no known cause. Counted in this sample were some 2,000,000 clones; approximately 96% of them appeared once. The ten largest clones represent approximately 0.13% of the sample. The sequencing sample was made of naive CD4+ T cells sorted from blood. The sample's cell subset or site, from its label and the paper: CD45RA+ positively selected. All receptors come from a man between 18 and 29 years old in good health.

The chain has TRBV5-1 and TRBJ2-1; 8 nucleotides match TRBD2. From germline, CDR1 is SGHRS and CDR2 YFSETQ. Trimming at V came to 0 bases and at J to 8 bases, leaving 7 bases not matched to a gene. The CDR3 totals 15 residues. This CDR3 reads CASSLAPGTRYEQFF. The CDR3 DNA is TGCGCCAGCAGCTTGGCCCCCGGGACTAGATATGAGCAGTTCTTC.

Notes on this clone: Other DNA sequences from this sample encode an identical CDR3 as well. The CDR3 DNA sequence: TGCGCCAGCAGCTTGGACGGGCTACAAGAGACCCAGTACTTC. Protein sequence: CASSLDGLQETQYF. The rearrangement links TRBV5-1 to TRBJ2-5; D gene ambiguous. Germline loops: CDR1 SGHRS, CDR2 YFSETQ. V was pared by 0 bases and J by 2 bases, with 8 bases between. This CDR3 is 14 amino acids long.

With respect to this clone: The junction and the germline gene differ at one end; a read error may be behind it. V gene TRBV5-1 combines with J gene TRBJ1-4, with D maybe TRBD1 (5 bases). This CDR3 has 14 residues. The germline V gene has CDR1 SGHRS and CDR2 YFSETQ. The chain's CDR3 is CASSLDPGNVKLFF. The DNA for the CDR3 is TGCGCCAGCAGCTTGGATCCAGGGAATGTAAAACTGTTTTTT.

J is TRBJ2-1 and V is TRBV13; 11 nucleotides line up with TRBD2. The germline gives CDR1 PRHDT, CDR2 FYEKMQ (reference sequence). V gave up 4 bases and J gave up 4 bases; unmatched junction bases: 3. This CDR3 region has 15 residues. The CDR3 is CASSSTSGAYNEQFF. In DNA form, the CDR3 reads TGTGCCAGCAGCTCGACTAGCGGGGCTTACAATGAGCAGTTCTTC.

The V call is TRBV7-2, the J call TRBJ1-2, with D maybe TRBD1 (5 bases). The CDR3 is 14 amino acids. V dropped 1 base and J dropped 6 bases, with 12 bases sitting between them. The germline V gene has CDR1 SGHTA and CDR2 FQGNSA. The CDR3 region is CASSLGVQVDGYTF. CDR3 in DNA: TGTGCCAGCAGCTTAGGTGTACAGGTGGATGGCTACACCTTC.

This clone has just one count. V gene TRBV11-2 combines with J gene TRBJ1-6, with D uncertain. This CDR3 has 13 amino acids. Germline V lookup: CDR1 SGHAT, CDR2 FQNNGV. Trimming shortened V by 6 bases and J by 4 bases, and 7 bases separated the two germline ends. The CDR3 coding sequence is TGTGCCAGCAGTAGCCGTTATAATTCACCCCTCCACTTT. It encodes CASSSRYNSPLHF.

This chain joins TRBV9 and TRBJ2-2; D assignment may be TRBD1 or TRBD2 (5 bases each). Germline CDR1 and CDR2: SGDLS and YYNGEE. V was trimmed by 0 bases and J by 0 bases, leaving 9 bases between them. This CDR3 region has 16 residues. CDR3 protein: CASSVVGTTNTGELFF. The CDR3 coding sequence is TGTGCCAGCAGCGTAGTAGGGACCACGAACACCGGGGAGCTGTTTTTT.

The V call is TRBV2, the J call TRBJ2-3; no definite D call. CDR3 length: 13 amino acids. Looked up from germline, CDR1 is SNHLY and CDR2 is FYNNEI. Between the trimmed V and J ends, which lost 4 bases and 4 bases, there was a span of 9 bases. CDR3 sequence reads: CASSGVSSDTQYF. CDR3 nucleotide sequence: TGTGCCAGCAGTGGAGTTAGCTCAGATACGCAGTATTTT.

The chain uses TRBV5-4 and TRBJ1-3; D may be TRBD1 (5 bases). CDR1 SGHNT and CDR2 YYREEE come from the germline V gene (reference sequence). The CDR3 runs 13 residues. Trimming pared 3 bases from V and 4 bases from J, leaving 8 bases between. The DNA of the CDR3 is TGTGCCAGCAGCTGGGGCGAGGGAAACACCATATATTTT. Translating gives CASSWGEGNTIYF.

The CDR3 reads CASSQGIAYEQYF. DNA for the CDR3: TGTGCCAGCTCACAAGGGATCGCCTACGAGCAGTACTTC. J is TRBJ2-7 and V is TRBV18; D unclear. The CDR3 loop spans 13 amino acids. Trimming removed 4 bases at V and 2 bases at J, with 9 bases between. CDR1 and CDR2 (germline): KGHSH, LQKENI.

In this sample, this clone turned up once. This chain links TRBV28 with TRBJ1-2; D remains unclear. The CDR3 totals 15 residues. Looked up from germline, CDR1 is MDHEN and CDR2 is SYDVKM. The V and J ends lost 2 bases and 4 bases respectively, with 14 bases between them. The CDR3 here is CASSLTGRSGYGYTF. In DNA, the CDR3 is TGTGCCAGCAGTTTAACGGGCCGATCGGGCTATGGCTACACCTTC.

The genes are TRBV27 and TRBJ2-3, with 12 bases fitting TRBD2. The V and J ends lost 6 bases and 3 bases, in that order; junction bases with no gene match: 4. This CDR3 has 15 amino acids. Germline V gene data show CDR1 as MNHEY and CDR2 as SMNVEV (reference sequence). CDR3 DNA: TGTGCCAGCAGGGCAGGACTAGCGGGGACAGATACGCAGTATTTT. Translated, it gives CASRAGLAGTDTQYF.

The V and J genes are TRBV5-1 and TRBJ1-3; 8 bases agree with TRBD1. The CDR3 loop spans 15 amino acids. J lost 4 bases, V lost 4 bases, and 7 bases had no gene match. Germline CDR1 is SGHRS and CDR2 is YFSETQ. The CDR3 DNA sequence: TGCGCCAGCAGCATGACAGGGGATCGAGGAAACACCATATATTTT. As protein: CASSMTGDRGNTIYF.